Below are 26 T cell receptor beta chains sequenced from a single sample in a study of blood T cell repertoires in COVID-19. Profiled with immunoSEQ multiplex PCR; TCRdb holds only in-frame clones, not every one. This sample has tens of thousands of clones; over 75% occur once, and the top ten carry roughly an eighth. Sequenced input: peripheral blood. These receptors all come from a human donor with active COVID-19. The donor label of this sample is uncertain.

The chain recombines TRBV19 with TRBJ2-5, with unresolved D. V was clipped by 5 bases and J by 5 bases, with 12 bases between them. This CDR3 is 13 amino acids long. Germline-derived CDR1 and CDR2 are LNHDA and SQIVND (reference sequence). The CDR3 loop reads CASSSSVLETQYF. In DNA, the CDR3 is TGTGCCAGTAGTTCGTCAGTCCTTGAGACCCAGTACTTC. Based on the CDR3 plus reference TRBV19 and TRBJ2-5, the full variable domain is DGGITQSPKYLFRKEGQNVTLSCEQNLNHDAMYWYRQDPGQGLRLIYYSQIVNDFQKGDIAEGYSVSREKKESFPLTVTSAQKNPTAFYLCASSSSVLETQYFGPGTRLLVL.

V and J are TRBV3-1 (or the pseudogene TRBV3-2) and TRBJ2-2; 9 bases line up with TRBD2. The CDR3 has 17 residues. Losses at the gene ends were 4 bases for V and 7 bases for J; bases not matched to a gene: 13. CDR1 is LGHDT, CDR2 YNNKEL, per germline (reference sequence). CDR3: CASSPGPAGGPFGELFF. The CDR3 DNA reads as TGTGCCAGCAGCCCCGGACCTGCGGGGGGGCCCTTCGGGGAGCTGTTTTTT.

The chain recombines TRBV4-2 with TRBJ2-1; possibly TRBD2 for D (5 bases). The ends were cut back, 3 bases at V and 0 bases at J, with 15 bases in the middle. The V gene's germline CDR1 is LGHNA and CDR2 YNFKEQ. The CDR3 runs 17 residues. The CDR3 nucleotides are TGTGCCAGCAGCCAGAGATCCGGACTCAGCTCCTACAATGAGCAGTTCTTC. Residues: CASSQRSGLSSYNEQFF.

This clone has only one observation. The chain couples TRBV2 to TRBJ1-5; D is unclear. The V gene lost 3 bases and the J gene lost 0 bases, with 15 bases spanning the gap. The CDR3 is 17 amino acids. Germline assignment: CDR1 SNHLY and CDR2 FYNNEI. CDR3 region: CASSEEAVLTSNQPQHF. The CDR3 bases are TGTGCCAGCAGTGAGGAGGCGGTTCTAACTAGCAATCAGCCCCAGCATTTT.

The chain uses TRBV21-1 and TRBJ1-2; the table's D call of TRBD1 was not tested on the DNA. TRBV21-1 is a recognized pseudogene. The CDR3 has 11 residues. CDR3 amino acids: CASSKEQVYTF. CDR3 nucleotide sequence: TGTGCCAGCAGCAAAGAACAGGTCTACACCTTC.

The J gene is TRBJ1-3, the V gene TRBV9; TRBD1 matches at 7 bases. Germline CDR1 and CDR2: SGDLS and YYNGEE. J lost 3 bases, V lost 3 bases, and 6 bases had no gene match. CDR3 size: 15 residues. CDR3 sequence (DNA): TGTGCCAGCAGCGCACAGGGGCTAGGTGGAAACACCATATATTTT. Translating gives CASSAQGLGGNTIYF.

By proportion, this clone is large. This sequence joins TRBV4-2 and TRBJ2-3, with 11 bases identical to TRBD2. The germline CDR1 and CDR2 sequences are LGHNA and YNFKEQ. After removal of 0 bases from V and 4 bases from J, the junction contained 0 bases not matched to a gene. The CDR3 is 15 amino acids. As DNA, the CDR3 is TGTGCCAGCAGCCAAGATAGCGGGGGGGCAGATACGCAGTATTTT. It translates to CASSQDSGGADTQYF.

The chain recombines TRBV10-3 with TRBJ2-7, with 10 bases fitting TRBD1. The CDR3 runs to 15 residues. V shed 6 bases and J 5 bases; nucleotides not matched to a gene: 10. Per the germline V gene, CDR1 is ENHRY and CDR2 is SYGVKD. The CDR3 reads CAISSLDRGIDEQYF. CDR3 nucleotide sequence: TGTGCCATCAGCTCATTGGACAGGGGGATCGACGAGCAGTACTTC.

The chain is built from TRBV7-2 and TRBJ1-5, with TRBD1 identical over 7 bases. The CDR3 is 15 amino acids. With V trimmed by 2 bases and J by 5 bases, 6 bases remained unmatched. Germline values: CDR1 SGHTA, CDR2 FQGNSA. The CDR3 coding sequence is TGTGCCAGCAGCTTAAGAGGGGGCGCAGATCAGCCCCAGCATTTT. This codes for CASSLRGGADQPQHF.

The rearrangement joins TRBV24-1 to TRBJ2-7, with 11 bases aligning to TRBD1. CDR1 KGHDR and CDR2 SFDVKD come from the germline V gene. The length of the CDR3 is 15 residues. With V trimmed by 3 bases and J by 5 bases, 5 bases remained unmatched. The CDR3 is CATSDRTGGIHEQYF. The CDR3 region has the DNA TGTGCCACCAGTGATCGGACAGGGGGCATCCACGAGCAGTACTTC.

The chain combines TRBV11-1 with TRBJ2-1, with 7 positions matching TRBD2. V gave up 4 bases and J gave up 4 bases; unmatched junction bases: 4. CDR1 is SGHAT and CDR2 is FQDESV in the germline V gene (reference sequence). This CDR3 is built from 14 residues. The CDR3 coding sequence is TGTGCCAGCAGCTCCGGGACTAAGTACAATGAGCAGTTCTTC. Protein product: CASSSGTKYNEQFF.

CDR3 sequence (DNA): TGTGCCAGCAGCGAGGGACTTCCCGTCTACAATGAGCAGTTCTTC. Amino acids: CASSEGLPVYNEQFF. This chain joins TRBV6-5 and TRBJ2-1, with D possibly TRBD2 on 6 matching bases. With 6 bases removed from V and 3 bases from J, the gap between germline ends came to 15 bases. The CDR3 is 15 amino acids. The V gene's germline CDR1 is MNHEY and CDR2 SVGAGI.

V is TRBV19 and J is TRBJ2-1; 9 bases are a match to TRBD1. The V segment lost 3 bases and the J segment 8 bases; nucleotides outside the gene matches: 11. From germline, CDR1 is LNHDA and CDR2 SQIVND (reference sequence). The CDR3 has 16 residues. The CDR3 here is CASSMDRGRSRDEQFF. Written as DNA, the CDR3 is TGTGCCAGTAGTATGGACAGGGGACGAAGTCGGGATGAGCAGTTCTTC.

The V call is TRBV15, the J call TRBJ2-2, with 9 nucleotides matching TRBD1. Germline trimming cut 3 bases from V and 5 bases from J; bases unmatched to any gene: 10. Germline assignment: CDR1 LNHNV and CDR2 YYDKDF (reference sequence). The CDR3 is made up of 17 amino acids. CDR3 in amino acids: CATSSHRDRVGTGELFF. The CDR3 nucleotides are TGTGCCACCAGCAGTCACCGGGACAGGGTTGGAACCGGGGAGCTGTTTTTT.

This chain links TRBV6-2 or TRBV6-3 with TRBJ2-1, with D possibly TRBD1 on 5 matching bases. Germline CDR1 MNHEY, CDR2 SVGEGT. V dropped 0 bases and J dropped 7 bases, with 16 bases sitting between them. The CDR3 is made up of 16 amino acids. Here the CDR3 reads CASSYSRRLGANEQFF. CDR3 sequence (DNA): TGTGCCAGCAGTTACTCACGGCGGTTAGGGGCTAATGAGCAGTTCTTC.

The genes are TRBV18 and TRBJ1-1, with D unresolved. The CDR3 consists of 14 residues. Germline V gene data show CDR1 as KGHSH and CDR2 as LQKENI. V lost 3 bases and J 1 base, leaving 9 bases between the germline ends. The CDR3 DNA sequence: TGTGCCAGCTCACCCACAGTAGAGAACACTGAAGCTTTCTTT. It codes for CASSPTVENTEAFF.

The chain uses TRBV27 and TRBJ1-2; D may be TRBD1 (6 bases). Trimming shortened V by 8 bases and J by 8 bases, and 33 bases separated the two germline ends. The germline V gene encodes CDR1 MNHEY and CDR2 SMNVEV (reference sequence). CDR3 length: 18 amino acids. CDR3 nucleotides: TGTGCCAGCGCACCCAGAAAGCGACAGGCGGCGTTTCTTTGGGGCTACACCTTC. It is translated as CASAPRKRQAAFLWGYTF.

This chain joins TRBV5-1 and TRBJ2-2; no clear D. With 0 bases removed from V and 0 bases from J, the gap between germline ends came to 9 bases. CDR1 is SGHRS, CDR2 YFSETQ, per germline. This CDR3 has 16 amino acids. The CDR3: CASSLEKSSNTGELFF. CDR3 coding DNA: TGCGCCAGCAGCTTGGAGAAGAGTTCGAACACCGGGGAGCTGTTTTTT.

This sequence joins TRBV4-2 and TRBJ2-7; D unresolved. Trimming removed 0 bases at V and 2 bases at J, with 20 bases between. Germline V gives CDR1 LGHNA, CDR2 YNFKEQ. This CDR3 is 18 amino acids long. The CDR3 spells CASSQDPLHGPYTYEQYF. For the CDR3, the DNA is TGTGCCAGCAGCCAAGATCCTCTTCACGGTCCCTATACCTACGAGCAGTACTTC.

This clone has a single count. The chain is built from TRBV5-1 and TRBJ1-4, with 8 positions matching TRBD1. Germline CDR1 reads SGHRS; CDR2 reads YFSETQ. This CDR3 spans 14 amino acids. With V trimmed by 4 bases and J by 8 bases, 7 bases remained unmatched. The CDR3 is CASSHGQGGEKLFF. CDR3 nucleotides: TGCGCCAGCAGCCATGGACAGGGAGGCGAAAAACTGTTTTTT. Complete variable domain (other parts from reference TRBV5-1 and TRBJ1-4): KAGVTQTPRYLIKTRGQQVTLSCSPISGHRSVSWYQQTPGQGLQFLFEYFSETQRNKGNFPGRFSGRQFSNSRSEMNVSTLELGDSALYLCASSHGQGGEKLFFGSGTQLSVL.

CDR3 protein: CASSQDTEPNYNEQFF. The CDR3 DNA is TGCGCCAGCAGCCAAGATACGGAGCCGAATTACAATGAGCAGTTCTTC. The chain uses TRBV4-3 and TRBJ2-1; no clear D. Trimming removed 0 bases at V and 4 bases at J, with 13 bases between. The CDR3 contains 16 residues. The germline V gene has CDR1 LGHNA and CDR2 YSLEER.

The rearrangement joins TRBV5-1 to TRBJ2-2, with D maybe TRBD1 (6 bases). The CDR3 runs 16 residues. Germline CDR1 reads SGHRS; CDR2 reads YFSETQ. Deletions cut 4 bases from V and 2 bases from J, with 15 bases between. The CDR3: CASSPFRGSNTGELFF. The DNA for the CDR3 is TGCGCCAGCAGCCCATTCAGGGGAAGTAACACCGGGGAGCTGTTTTTT.

The rearrangement uses TRBV2 and TRBJ1-5; TRBD1 matches 9 bases. The CDR3 extends over 15 amino acids. Germline V gene lookup returns CDR1 SNHLY and CDR2 FYNNEI. With 6 bases clipped from V and 7 bases from J, the junction kept 10 bases outside the gene matches. DNA for the CDR3: TGTGCCAGCAGCGCTAATACAGGGGGCGGACAGCCCCAGCATTTT. This gives the protein CASSANTGGGQPQHF.

The chain recombines TRBV18 with TRBJ1-2, with 10 bases aligning to TRBD1. Trimming removed 2 bases from V and 10 bases from J; junction bases left unmatched: 1. CDR1 KGHSH and CDR2 LQKENI come from the germline V gene. The CDR3 is 12 residues long. CDR3: CASSPGTGDYTF. The CDR3, as DNA: TGTGCCAGCTCACCAGGGACAGGGGACTACACCTTC.

This chain uses TRBV2 with TRBJ2-2; TRBD2 agrees at 8 bases. The CDR3 sequence is 19 residues long. In germline, CDR1 is SNHLY, CDR2 FYNNEI. V was clipped by 7 bases and J by 2 bases; unmatched bases: 18. CDR3 residues: CASTTGTSTRDPNTGELFF. CDR3 nucleotide sequence: TGTGCCAGCACTACCGGGACTAGTACCCGAGACCCAAACACCGGGGAGCTGTTTTTT.

This rearrangement joins TRBV9 to TRBJ1-6, with D unresolved. Trimming took off 2 bases at V and 6 bases at J, with 9 bases between the two ends. Germline CDR1 and CDR2: SGDLS and YYNGEE. The CDR3 is 14 residues long. This CDR3 is CASSVGTVNSPLHF. Written as DNA, the CDR3 is TGTGCCAGCAGCGTTGGAACAGTTAATTCACCCCTCCACTTT.